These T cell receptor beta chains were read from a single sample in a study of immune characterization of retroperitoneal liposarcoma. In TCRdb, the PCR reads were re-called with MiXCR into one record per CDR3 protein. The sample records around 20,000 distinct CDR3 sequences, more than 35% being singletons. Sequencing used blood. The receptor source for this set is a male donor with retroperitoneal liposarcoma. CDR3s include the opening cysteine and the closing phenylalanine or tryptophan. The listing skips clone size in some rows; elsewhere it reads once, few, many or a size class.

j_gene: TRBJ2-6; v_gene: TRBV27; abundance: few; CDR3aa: CASSFGRSGANVLTF
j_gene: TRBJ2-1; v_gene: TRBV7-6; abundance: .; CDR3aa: CASSLALPETQFF
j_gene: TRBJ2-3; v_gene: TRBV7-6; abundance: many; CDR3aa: CATGEGGGSQYF
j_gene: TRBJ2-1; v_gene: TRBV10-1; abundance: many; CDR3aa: CASSREDPPGYNEQFF
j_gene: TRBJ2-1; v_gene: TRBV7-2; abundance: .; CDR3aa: CASSLDLISGTNEQFF
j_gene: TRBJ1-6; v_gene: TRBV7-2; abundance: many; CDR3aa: CASSLDPGIFSPLHF
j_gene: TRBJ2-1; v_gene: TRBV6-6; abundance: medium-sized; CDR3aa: CASSYSTVSFEQFF
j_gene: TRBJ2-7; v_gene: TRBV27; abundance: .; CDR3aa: CASSIRTGLDYEQYF
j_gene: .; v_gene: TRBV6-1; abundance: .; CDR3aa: CASGKLAGGPGETQYF
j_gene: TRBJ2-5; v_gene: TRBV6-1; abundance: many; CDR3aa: CATRAGGETQYF
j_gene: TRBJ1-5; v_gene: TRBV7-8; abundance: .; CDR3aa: CAGRAGSNQPQHF
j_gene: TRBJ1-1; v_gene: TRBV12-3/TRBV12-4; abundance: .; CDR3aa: CASSVNRGSEAFF
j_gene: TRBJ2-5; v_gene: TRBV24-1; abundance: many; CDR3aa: CATSDARGFQETQYF
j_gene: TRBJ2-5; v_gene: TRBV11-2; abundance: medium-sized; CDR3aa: CASSLRVRETQYF
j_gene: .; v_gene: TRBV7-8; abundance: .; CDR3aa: CASSAGTSGTYEQYF
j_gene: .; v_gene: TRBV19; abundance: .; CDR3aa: CASSISPLGAEQYF
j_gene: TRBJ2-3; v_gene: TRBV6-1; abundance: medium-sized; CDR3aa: CASSQSTDTQYF
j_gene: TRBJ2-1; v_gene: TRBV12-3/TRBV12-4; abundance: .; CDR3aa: CAGGGGGGGSRNEQFF
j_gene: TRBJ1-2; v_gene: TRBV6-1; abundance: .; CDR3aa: CASSLEQGYGYTF
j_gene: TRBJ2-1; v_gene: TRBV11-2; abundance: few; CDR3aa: CASSLAGRARDEQFF
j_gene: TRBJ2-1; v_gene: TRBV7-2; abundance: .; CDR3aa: CASSARDRVYNEQFF
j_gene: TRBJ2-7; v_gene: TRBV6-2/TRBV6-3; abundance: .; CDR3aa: CASTSRRTTRDNEQYF
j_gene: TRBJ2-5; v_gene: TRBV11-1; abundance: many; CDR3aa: CASSFRETQYF
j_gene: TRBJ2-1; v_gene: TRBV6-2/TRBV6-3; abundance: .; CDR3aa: CASSLGQGRNEQFF
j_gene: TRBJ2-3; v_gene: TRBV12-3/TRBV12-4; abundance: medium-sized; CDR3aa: CASSLGWTASTDTQYF
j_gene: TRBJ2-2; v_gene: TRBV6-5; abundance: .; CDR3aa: CASSYSPSGRGAGELFF
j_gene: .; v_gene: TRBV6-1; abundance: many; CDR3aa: CASRKKAGGPNEQYF
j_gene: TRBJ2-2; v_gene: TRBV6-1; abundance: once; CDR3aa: CASTRGQPNTGELFF
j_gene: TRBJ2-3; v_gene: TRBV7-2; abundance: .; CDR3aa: CASSKGGASRPLF
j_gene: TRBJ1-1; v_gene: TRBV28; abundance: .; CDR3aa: CASRGTGVTEAFF
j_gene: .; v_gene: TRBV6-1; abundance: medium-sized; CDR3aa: CASSEVRGDEQYF
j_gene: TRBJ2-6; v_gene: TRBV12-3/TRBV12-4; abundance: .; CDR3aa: CASSPRGTSGANVLTF
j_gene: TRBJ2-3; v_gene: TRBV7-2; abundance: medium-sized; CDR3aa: CASSLGSGGTDTQYF
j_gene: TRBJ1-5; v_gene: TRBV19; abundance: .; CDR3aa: CASSIEGQNSNQPQHF
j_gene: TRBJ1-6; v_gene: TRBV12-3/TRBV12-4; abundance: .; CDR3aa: CASSQTDSYNSPLHF
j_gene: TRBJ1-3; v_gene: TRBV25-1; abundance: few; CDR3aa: CASRTGDGNTIYF
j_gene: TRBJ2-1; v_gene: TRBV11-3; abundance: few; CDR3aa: CASSSGTGAQETQFF
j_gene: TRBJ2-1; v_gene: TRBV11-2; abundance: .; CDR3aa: CATGQGVRNEQFF
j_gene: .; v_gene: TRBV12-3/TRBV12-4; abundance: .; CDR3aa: CASTPGRASGRRYEQFF